This paragraph reports one T cell receptor (beta chain). The data are from a study of T cell responses to AZD1222 COVID-19 vaccine. This table comes from immunoSEQ multiplex PCR, and its TCRdb copy is limited to in-frame clones, with some not included. The sample records about 110,000 clones, 88% being singletons. The clonotype comes from an adult in good health. This specimen was peripheral blood, taken on day 0 of AZD1222 vaccination.

The DNA for the CDR3 is TGTGCCAGCAGCCCCCGGGGGGAATATGGTGGCTACACCTTC. Its translation is CASSPRGEYGGYTF. The chain is built from TRBV7-8 and TRBJ1-2; maybe TRBD1 (5 bases). Trimming shortened V by 5 bases and J by 7 bases, and 17 bases separated the two germline ends. The CDR3 runs 14 residues. Germline V gene lookup returns CDR1 SGHVS and CDR2 FQNEAQ.